These 9 T cell receptor beta chains originate from one sample sequenced in a study of blood T cells in healthy people across ages (dated by TCRdb to between 2014 and 2017). Receptor libraries were prepared by 5' RACE. The instrument given in TCRdb is Illumina HiSeq 2500. A second about 7 to 12 cycle PCR used a sample-barcoded 5' primer and a J-beta primer mix. TCRdb passed the public sequencing reads through fastp at Q25 and MiXCR, retaining productive beta sequences. Rows are unified per CDR3 protein, each entry keeping the most common DNA and genes. Recorded for this sample are 650,000 to 1,000,000 distinct CDR3 sequences; under 40% of them occurred a single time. The ten largest clones represent approximately 12% of the sample. The specimen was blood. The receptors derive from a young man in good health.

V is TRBV29-1 and J is TRBJ1-2, with TRBD1 identical over 7 bases. Per germline, CDR1 SQVTM and CDR2 ANQGSEA. This CDR3 is 15 amino acids long. The junction had 16 bases not matched to a gene; V was cut back by 6 bases and J by 6 bases. CDR3 amino acids: CSVQSTKQGSHGYTF. For the CDR3, the DNA is TGCAGCGTCCAATCGACCAAACAGGGGAGCCATGGCTACACCTTC.

This clonotype was observed a handful of times. The chain recombines TRBV5-5 with TRBJ1-1, with D perhaps matching TRBD1 (6 bases). The length of the CDR3 is 15 residues. CDR1 SGHKS and CDR2 YYEKEE come from the germline V gene (reference sequence). The V end was cut by 0 bases, the J end by 5 bases, with 14 bases between. The CDR3 reads CASSLVAGVMTEAFF. CDR3 coding DNA: TGTGCCAGCAGCTTGGTGGCAGGGGTTATGACTGAAGCTTTCTTT.

The gene calls are TRBV27 and TRBJ2-7; TRBD2 matches at 10 bases. The CDR3 consists of 12 residues. The V gene's germline CDR1 is MNHEY and CDR2 SMNVEV (reference sequence). With V trimmed by 2 bases and J by 11 bases, 3 bases remained unmatched. The CDR3 is CASSLGGTSEYF. CDR3 nucleotides: TGTGCCAGCAGTTTAGGTGGGACTAGCGAGTACTTC.

This rearrangement joins TRBV20-1 to TRBJ1-1; TRBD1 aligns across 8 bases. Trimming cost V 2 bases and J 10 bases; bases outside gene matches: 6. Germline CDR1 is DFQATT and CDR2 is SNEGSKA (reference sequence). The CDR3 sequence is 12 residues long. This CDR3 is CSARSTGVAAFF. As DNA, the CDR3 is TGCAGTGCTAGATCGACAGGGGTGGCAGCTTTCTTT.

The chain is built from TRBV12-3 or TRBV12-4 and TRBJ2-5, with TRBD2 matching 9 bases. Germline trimming cut 6 bases from V and 1 base from J; bases unmatched to any gene: 12. This CDR3 is built from 17 residues. Here the CDR3 reads CASSRTSGLALQETQYF. CDR3 nucleotides: TGTGCCAGCAGCAGAACCTCGGGACTAGCTCTCCAAGAGACCCAGTACTTC.

This sequence joins TRBV3-1 and TRBJ1-5; D unclear. The CDR3 extends over 12 amino acids. Looked up from germline, CDR1 is LGHDT and CDR2 is YNNKEL (reference sequence). Between the trimmed V and J ends, which lost 5 bases and 8 bases, there was a span of 10 bases. The CDR3 DNA sequence: TGTGCCAGCAGCGCCCTCGGAGAGCCCCAGCATTTT. Its translation is CASSALGEPQHF.

The chain carries TRBV14 and TRBJ2-1; D possibly corresponds to TRBD2 (5 bases). Per the germline V gene, CDR1 is SGHDN and CDR2 is FVKESK. V lost 4 bases to trimming and J lost 10 bases, with 11 bases between them. This CDR3 is built from 12 residues. CDR3 amino acids: CASSPTTGEQFF. DNA of the CDR3: TGTGCCAGCAGCCCAACGACGGGGGAGCAGTTCTTC.

The rearrangement uses TRBV21-1 and TRBJ1-2. TRBV21-1 is an annotated pseudogene. The CDR3 length is 14 residues. In DNA form, the CDR3 reads TGTGCCAGCAGCAAAGGGACCGCTAACTATGGCTACACCTTC. It translates to CASSKGTANYGYTF.

The V and J genes are TRBV20-1 and TRBJ2-1; D is uncertain. The J call may be mistaken, given a closer DNA end match to TRBJ2-7. This CDR3 is built from 16 residues. Germline-derived CDR1 and CDR2 are DFQATT and SNEGSKA (reference sequence). The CDR3 loop is CSARVQLPSSYNEQYF. CDR3 bases: TGCAGTGCTAGAGTACAGTTACCGAGCTCCTACAATGAGCAGTACTTC.